What follows are 32 T cell receptor beta chains derived from one specimen sequenced in a study of blood T cell repertoires in COVID-19 (TCRdb year 2020). Libraries were made using the immunoSEQ multiplex PCR assay. In TCRdb, the immuneACCESS table is reduced to in-frame sequences with V and J assigned. These tables do not hold every clone; where another copy was compared, an unresolved V gene accounts for under half, and the others remain unexplained. This sample gives under 300,000 clones in total; roughly 80% of them show up just once. The ten largest clones take up 9.5% to 15% of the sample. The specimen sequenced was peripheral blood. Source of these receptors: a woman aged 55-70 years with active or convalescent COVID-19.

V usage is TRBV6-4 and J usage is TRBJ1-1, with D possibly TRBD1 on 6 matching bases. V gave up 6 bases and J gave up 4 bases, with 15 bases separating them. This CDR3 region has 14 residues. Germline CDR1 MRHNA, CDR2 SNTAGT. CDR3 DNA: TGTGCCAGCAGATCTATAACAGGGAGCACTGAAGCTTTCTTT. It translates to CASRSITGSTEAFF.

The count of this clone is one. This chain uses TRBV7-2 with TRBJ2-2, with D unclear. The CDR3 loop spans 14 amino acids. The germline gives CDR1 SGHTA, CDR2 FQGNSA. The germline V and J ends were trimmed by 2 bases and 3 bases, with 7 bases remaining between them. The CDR3 nucleotides read TGTGCCAGCAGCTTATCTATGTACACCGGGGAGCTGTTTTTT. Its protein is CASSLSMYTGELFF.

The chain has TRBV11-1 and TRBJ2-7, with 7 bases aligning to TRBD1. Trimming removed 0 bases from V and 0 bases from J; junction bases left unmatched: 5. The CDR3 totals 16 residues. The germline gives CDR1 SGHAT, CDR2 FQDESV (reference sequence). DNA for the CDR3: TGTGCCAGCAGCTTAGCGATTGGGGACAGCTCCTACGAGCAGTACTTC. The encoded protein is CASSLAIGDSSYEQYF.

V and J are TRBV9 and TRBJ1-5; tentatively, D is TRBD1 (5 bases). CDR1 SGDLS and CDR2 YYNGEE come from the germline V gene. V shed 6 bases and J shed 1 base, with 14 bases lying between them. This CDR3 contains 15 residues. DNA of the CDR3: TGTGCCAGCAACCCCTCGGGGGGAAGCAATCAGCCCCAGCATTTT. This encodes CASNPSGGSNQPQHF.

This clone was seen only a few times. The rearrangement joins TRBV27 to TRBJ2-7; D may be TRBD1 (6 bases). Trimming removed 3 bases at V and 4 bases at J, with 13 bases between. This CDR3 is 14 amino acids long. The germline V gene has CDR1 MNHEY and CDR2 SMNVEV (reference sequence). CDR3 sequence reads: CASSFQGQLYEQYF. In DNA form, the CDR3 reads TGTGCCAGCAGTTTTCAGGGGCAACTTTACGAGCAGTACTTC.

The J gene is TRBJ1-2, the V gene TRBV7-6; D gene ambiguous. Trimming left V 1 base short and J 8 bases short, with 5 bases between. CDR1 and CDR2 from the germline V gene are SGHVS and FNYEAQ. This CDR3 comprises 11 residues. CDR3 in amino acids: CASSLERGYTF. Here the CDR3 DNA reads TGTGCCAGCAGCTTAGAACGGGGCTACACCTTC. Based on the CDR3 plus reference TRBV7-6 and TRBJ1-2, the full variable domain is GAGVSQSPRYKVTKRGQDVALRCDPISGHVSLYWYRQALGQGPEFLTYFNYEAQQDKSGLPNDRFSAERPEGSISTLTIQRTEQRDSAMYRCASSLERGYTFGSGTRLTVV.

The V and J genes are TRBV19 and TRBJ1-4; 8 nucleotides agree with TRBD1. From germline, CDR1 is LNHDA and CDR2 SQIVND (reference sequence). Unmatched junction bases numbered 4, after V lost 6 bases and J lost 4 bases. The CDR3 is 14 residues long. The CDR3, as DNA: TGTGCCAGTAGGAGACAGGGGCGTAATGAAAAACTGTTTTTT. Translating gives CASRRQGRNEKLFF.

The chain has TRBV15 and TRBJ1-2; D is ambiguous. The CDR3 is made up of 13 amino acids. Looked up from germline, CDR1 is LNHNV and CDR2 is YYDKDF (reference sequence). V shed 1 base and J shed 5 bases, with 8 bases lying between them. CDR3 region: CATSRGREYGYTF. The DNA for the CDR3 is TGTGCCACCAGCAGAGGGAGGGAATATGGCTACACCTTC.

V is TRBV30 and J is TRBJ1-6, with 9 nucleotides matching TRBD1. V dropped 4 bases and J dropped 9; count of bases not matched to a gene: 10. Germline loops: CDR1 GTSNPN, CDR2 SVGIG (reference sequence). This CDR3 region has 15 residues. The chain's CDR3 is CAWTTGTGYSSPLHF. The CDR3 DNA reads as TGTGCCTGGACAACCGGGACAGGGTATTCTTCACCCCTCCACTTT. Full variable domain (rest looked up from reference TRBV30 and TRBJ1-6): SQTIHQWPATLVQPVGSPLSLECTVEGTSNPNLYWYRQAAGRGLQLLFYSVGIGQISSEVPQNLSASRPQDRQFILSSKKLLLSDSGFYLCAWTTGTGYSSPLHFGNGTRLTVT.

The sample holds a few counts of this clone. The gene calls are TRBV6-6 and TRBJ1-6, with D unclear. The germline gives CDR1 MNHNY, CDR2 SVGAGI (reference sequence). The CDR3 extends over 12 amino acids. Trimming stripped 0 bases from V and 16 bases from J, with 10 bases between. Written as DNA, the CDR3 is TGTGCCAGCAGTTACTCGAGACTCTATCTCCACTTT. It is translated as CASSYSRLYLHF.

The chain uses TRBV18 and TRBJ1-4; D possibly corresponds to TRBD1 (5 bases). The CDR3 spans 17 residues. Germline V gene data show CDR1 as KGHSH and CDR2 as LQKENI. Deletions cut 1 base from V and 5 bases from J, with 17 bases between. In nucleotides, the CDR3 is TGTGCCAGCTCACCACTCGCGGGGCGCGGGGCAAATGAAAAACTGTTTTTT. It encodes CASSPLAGRGANEKLFF. Combining the CDR3 with reference TRBV18 and TRBJ1-4 gives the whole variable domain NAGVMQNPRHLVRRRGQEARLRCSPMKGHSHVYWYRQLPEEGLKFMVYLQKENIIDESGMPKERFSAEFPKEGPSILRIQQVVRGDSAAYFCASSPLAGRGANEKLFFGSGTQLSVL.

The table lists this clone with a few counts. The chain recombines TRBV5-1 with TRBJ1-2; tentatively, D is TRBD1 (6 bases). V was pared by 3 bases and J by 9 bases, with 21 bases between. CDR3 size: 15 residues. The germline V gene has CDR1 SGHRS and CDR2 YFSETQ. The CDR3 loop is CASSSRTDHLLCYTF. Written as DNA, the CDR3 is TGCGCCAGCAGCTCAAGGACAGACCACCTCCTATGCTACACCTTC.

The chain carries TRBV5-1 and TRBJ2-3, with 15 bases matching TRBD2. This CDR3 is built from 16 residues. Germline-derived CDR1 and CDR2 are SGHRS and YFSETQ. The V and J ends lost 4 bases and 4 bases, in that order; junction bases with no gene match: 4. CDR3 bases: TGCGCCAGCAGCGTGGGACTAGCGGGGGGATCAGATACGCAGTATTTT. Protein product: CASSVGLAGGSDTQYF. The whole variable domain, remainder taken from reference TRBV5-1 and TRBJ2-3, is KAGVTQTPRYLIKTRGQQVTLSCSPISGHRSVSWYQQTPGQGLQFLFEYFSETQRNKGNFPGRFSGRQFSNSRSEMNVSTLELGDSALYLCASSVGLAGGSDTQYFGPGTRLTVL.

CDR3 DNA sequence: TGTGCCAGCAGCCCTCTAGCGGGGGTGATAGAGACCCAGTACTTC. Amino acids: CASSPLAGVIETQYF. The chain recombines TRBV7-2 with TRBJ2-5, with 10 bases identical to TRBD2. The CDR3 is made up of 15 amino acids. Trimming at V came to 5 bases and at J to 4 bases, leaving 7 bases not matched to a gene. Germline assignment: CDR1 SGHTA and CDR2 FQGNSA.

This chain uses TRBV12-5 with TRBJ1-5; 8 nucleotides match TRBD1. Germline lookup yields CDR1 LGHNT and CDR2 FRNRAP. The CDR3 extends over 17 amino acids. The junction had 12 bases not matched to a gene; V was cut back by 8 bases and J by 0 bases. The CDR3 coding sequence is TGTGCTAGTCAACCGAACAGGGGGATTCCTAGCAATCAGCCCCAGCATTTT. The encoded protein is CASQPNRGIPSNQPQHF.

The chain combines TRBV28 with TRBJ1-6, with 8 bases identical to TRBD1. Trimming at V came to 8 bases and at J to 6 bases, leaving 9 bases not matched to a gene. In germline, CDR1 is MDHEN, CDR2 SYDVKM. The CDR3 has 15 amino acids. CDR3 DNA sequence: TGTGCCAGCTCCCCCCGGGACAGGCCTAATTCACCCCTCCACTTT. Its translation: CASSPRDRPNSPLHF.

The chain joins TRBV19 to TRBJ2-2, with D maybe TRBD1 (5 bases). In germline, CDR1 is LNHDA, CDR2 SQIVND (reference sequence). Trimming shortened V by 3 bases and J by 4 bases, and 12 bases separated the two germline ends. The CDR3 covers 15 residues. The CDR3 sequence: CASSIGQGSTGELFF. DNA for the CDR3: TGTGCCAGTAGTATTGGGCAGGGAAGCACCGGGGAGCTGTTTTTT. Variable domain in full (rest from reference TRBV19 and TRBJ2-2): DGGITQSPKYLFRKEGQNVTLSCEQNLNHDAMYWYRQDPGQGLRLIYYSQIVNDFQKGDIAEGYSVSREKKESFPLTVTSAQKNPTAFYLCASSIGQGSTGELFFGEGSRLTVL.

This rearrangement joins TRBV21-1 to TRBJ2-1; the table calls TRBD2, which could not be checked here. TRBV21-1 is a pseudogene. The CDR3 is 15 amino acids. The DNA for the CDR3 is TGTGCCAGCAGCCCTCACTCGACTAGTGTCAATGAGCAGTTCTTC. Residues: CASSPHSTSVNEQFF.

The gene calls are TRBV7-9 and TRBJ1-1; D unresolved. Germline loops: CDR1 SEHNR, CDR2 FQNEAQ (reference sequence). Trimming removed 1 base from V and 0 bases from J, with 6 bases in between. The CDR3 covers 14 residues. The CDR3 nucleotides read TGTGCCAGCAGCTTAGAGCTATTGAACACTGAAGCTTTCTTT. It is translated as CASSLELLNTEAFF.

J is TRBJ2-1 and V is TRBV7-9, with D unclear. The CDR3 has 13 residues. The V gene lost 1 base and the J gene lost 5 bases, with 6 bases spanning the gap. The germline CDR1 and CDR2 sequences are SEHNR and FQNEAQ (reference sequence). The CDR3: CASSLDTHNEQFF. Written as DNA, the CDR3 is TGTGCCAGCAGCTTAGACACCCACAATGAGCAGTTCTTC.

The rearrangement links TRBV4-3 to TRBJ1-2, with 10 nucleotides matching TRBD1. CDR3 length equals 15 residues. The trim removed 1 base at V and 7 bases at J, leaving 6 bases unmatched. The germline V gene encodes CDR1 LGHNA and CDR2 YSLEER. The CDR3 region is CASSQGGTGDGGYTF. CDR3 bases: TGCGCCAGCAGCCAAGGAGGGACAGGGGATGGTGGCTACACCTTC.

This clone was counted a single time. The rearrangement uses TRBV30 and TRBJ1-2, with 8 positions matching TRBD1. With 4 bases clipped from V and 7 bases from J, the junction kept 11 bases outside the gene matches. The germline V gene has CDR1 GTSNPN and CDR2 SVGIG (reference sequence). The CDR3 runs 14 residues. CDR3 amino acids: CAWTEDRAYFGYTF. In nucleotides, the CDR3 is TGTGCCTGGACCGAGGACAGGGCCTACTTTGGCTACACCTTC.

The CDR3 spells CASSFPLAGAKSSYNEQFF. In DNA form, the CDR3 reads TGTGCCAGCAGCTTTCCTCTAGCGGGGGCGAAAAGCTCCTACAATGAGCAGTTCTTC. The V gene is TRBV11-2, the J gene TRBJ2-1, with 10 bases matching TRBD2. Germline V CDR1 and CDR2: SGHAT, FQNNGV. The CDR3 runs 19 residues. V trimming: 3 bases; J trimming: 0 bases; junction bases outside the gene matches: 11.

The V call is TRBV3-1 (or the pseudogene TRBV3-2), the J call TRBJ2-1; perhaps TRBD1 as D (5 bases). The V and J ends lost 4 bases and 1 base respectively, with 11 bases between them. The CDR3 consists of 15 residues. Germline values: CDR1 LGHDT, CDR2 YNNKEL (reference sequence). CDR3: CASSRAQGSYNEQFF. CDR3 nucleotides: TGTGCCAGCAGCCGGGCCCAGGGTTCCTACAATGAGCAGTTCTTC.

The chain joins TRBV6-1 to TRBJ2-4; D may be TRBD2 (5 bases). V dropped 3 bases and J dropped 16 bases, with 13 bases sitting between them. This CDR3 comprises 11 residues. Germline CDR1 reads MNHNS; CDR2 reads SASEGT. CDR3 region: CASSEFEGPYF. CDR3 bases: TGTGCCAGCAGTGAGTTTGAGGGTCCTTACTTC.

This chain links TRBV11-2 with TRBJ1-2; the match to TRBD1 covers 12 bases. This CDR3 region has 15 residues. The germline V gene has CDR1 SGHAT and CDR2 FQNNGV. V trimming: 5 bases; J trimming: 7 bases; junction bases outside the gene matches: 8. The CDR3 DNA is TGTGCCAGCAGCACCCGGGACAGGGGGCTTGGTGGCTACACCTTC. It encodes CASSTRDRGLGGYTF.

V gene TRBV10-3 combines with J gene TRBJ1-5; D gene uncertain. Per the germline V gene, CDR1 is ENHRY and CDR2 is SYGVKD. The CDR3 is made up of 14 amino acids. Between the trimmed V and J ends, which lost 2 bases and 3 bases, there was a span of 8 bases. CDR3: CAISEGQTNQPQHF. The DNA of the CDR3 is TGTGCCATCAGTGAGGGGCAAACCAATCAGCCCCAGCATTTT.

As regards this clone: The same CDR3 is also encoded by other DNA sequences in this sample. V and J are TRBV29-1 and TRBJ2-6; D gene uncertain. This CDR3 is 12 amino acids long. V lost 6 bases and J 1 base, leaving 4 bases between the germline ends. CDR1 SQVTM and CDR2 ANQGSEA come from the germline V gene. CDR3 sequence reads: CSVSSGANVLTF. The CDR3 DNA is TGCAGCGTCTCTTCTGGGGCCAACGTCCTGACTTTC. The complete variable domain, with remaining parts taken from reference TRBV29-1 and TRBJ2-6, reads SAVISQKPSRDICQRGTSLTIQCQVDSQVTMMFWYRQQPGQSLTLIATANQGSEATYESGFVIDKFPISRPNLTFSTLTVSNMSPEDSSIYLCSVSSGANVLTFGAGSRLTVL.

Only a few counts were recorded for this clone. The chain is built from TRBV11-1 and TRBJ1-6, with D maybe TRBD1 (5 bases). Trimming pared 5 bases from V and 4 bases from J, leaving 9 bases between. Looked up from germline, CDR1 is SGHAT and CDR2 is FQDESV (reference sequence). CDR3 size: 14 residues. The CDR3 bases are TGTGCCAGCAGCCGGGGGGGTTATAATTCACCCCTCCACTTT. Its protein is CASSRGGYNSPLHF.

The chain uses TRBV6-1 and TRBJ2-7; TRBD2 matches at 9 bases. CDR1 is MNHNS and CDR2 is SASEGT in the germline V gene. This CDR3 has 15 amino acids. The J segment lost 4 bases and the V segment lost 0 bases, leaving 4 bases of the junction unmatched. The CDR3 region has the DNA TGTGCCAGCAGTGAAGCCCCCAGCGGGGGGTACGAGCAGTACTTC. It is translated as CASSEAPSGGYEQYF.

The V call is TRBV13, the J call TRBJ2-5; D may be TRBD2 (6 bases). Germline-derived CDR1 and CDR2 are PRHDT and FYEKMQ (reference sequence). This CDR3 spans 17 amino acids. Trimming took 3 bases from V and 0 from J, leaving 17 bases between them. The CDR3 region has the DNA TGTGCCAGCAGCTTTCGGGGGACGGGGGACCACCAAGAGACCCAGTACTTC. It specifies CASSFRGTGDHQETQYF.

CDR3 in amino acids: CASSRTPDTQYF. CDR3 nucleotide sequence: TGTGCCAGTAGCAGGACTCCAGATACGCAGTATTTT. The rearrangement uses TRBV19 and TRBJ2-3; D perhaps matches TRBD2 (5 bases). With 6 bases removed from V and 4 bases from J, the gap between germline ends came to 8 bases. This CDR3 is built from 12 residues. The V gene's germline CDR1 is LNHDA and CDR2 SQIVND (reference sequence).